This TCR beta chain was observed in a study of human T cells and chemical hapten exposure. At the level of the study: The cohort included alopecia areata under or over 50% scalp, totalis and universalis. General study points: Compared with pre-sensitization or healthy control sets, expanded TCRs clustered more.

Library construction involved attaching unique molecular identifiers to individual cDNA molecules, which allowed quantitative, reproducible TCR counting. A single record per CDR3 protein comes from TCRdb applying MiXCR to the RACE reads. The data contain tens of thousands of distinct CDR3 sequences, around 10% of them singletons. Documented time point: patch test 2, 6 weeks after DPC sensitization. Described treatment: therapeutic diphenylcyclopropenone sensitization with weekly scalp DPC. Unfractionated whole blood was the source from which total RNA was extracted. CDR3 length: 16 residues. The junction had 4 bases not matched to a gene; V was cut back by 1 base and J by 1 base. Germline V gene data show CDR1 as MNHGY and CDR2 as SVAAGI. Ten or more counts support this clonotype. The antigen remains unidentified.

The chain uses TRBV6-9 and TRBJ2-4; TRBD2 agrees at 7 bases. The sample in question was whole blood, obtained in connection with sensitization to the hapten diphenylcyclopropenone (DPC). The receptor comes from a woman in her 50s with alopecia areata. Some clones in this sample may be carry-over from other donors' samples. The CDR3 loop is CASSYLRERAKNIQYF. DNA for the CDR3: TGTGCCAGCAGTTATTTGCGGGAGAGGGCCAAAAACATTCAGTACTTC.